This T cell receptor beta chain was identified during a study of Ad26.COV2.S vaccination and SARS-CoV-2 variants. This clone is a singleton in its sample. The germline CDR1 and CDR2 sequences are MDHEN and SYDVKM. Trimming removed 6 bases at V and 3 bases at J, with 18 bases between. This CDR3 region has 16 residues. Sequenced by immunoSEQ multiplex PCR; TCRdb stores in-frame clones only, minus some. The sample has fewer than 100,000 clones; approximately 81% are singletons. This clonotype was sampled from a human donor who had recovered from COVID-19. The sample was peripheral blood, taken after recovery from COVID-19. This chain connects TRBV28 to TRBJ2-1; tentative D call: TRBD2 (6 bases). CDR3 protein: CASRLGGVGGYNEQFF. The CDR3 nucleotides are TGTGCCAGCAGACTAGGAGGGGTGGGAGGCTACAATGAGCAGTTCTTC.